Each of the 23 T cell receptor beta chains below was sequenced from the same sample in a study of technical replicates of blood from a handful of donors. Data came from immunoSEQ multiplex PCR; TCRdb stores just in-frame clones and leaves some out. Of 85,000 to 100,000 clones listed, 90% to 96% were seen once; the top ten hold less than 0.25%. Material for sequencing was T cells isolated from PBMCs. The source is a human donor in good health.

The CDR3 DNA is TGTGCCAGTAGTCTCCGGACTAGCGGGAGAATCAACAATGAGCAGTTCTTC. Translation: CASSLRTSGRINNEQFF. The chain couples TRBV19 to TRBJ2-1, with TRBD2 identical over 13 bases. The CDR3 length is 17 residues. Germline CDR1 reads LNHDA; CDR2 reads SQIVND (reference sequence). V lost 5 bases to trimming and J lost 5 bases; unmatched junction nucleotides: 9.

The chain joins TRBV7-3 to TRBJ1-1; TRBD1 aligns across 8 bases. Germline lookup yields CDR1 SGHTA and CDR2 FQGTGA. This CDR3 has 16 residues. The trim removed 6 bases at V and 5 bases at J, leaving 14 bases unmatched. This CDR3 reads CASSAGTGYSATEAFF. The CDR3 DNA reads TGTGCCAGCAGTGCCGGGACAGGATATTCAGCGACTGAAGCTTTCTTT.

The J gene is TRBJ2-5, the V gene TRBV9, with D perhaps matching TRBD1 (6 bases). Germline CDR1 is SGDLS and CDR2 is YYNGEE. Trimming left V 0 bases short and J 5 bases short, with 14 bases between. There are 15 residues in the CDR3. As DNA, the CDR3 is TGTGCCAGCAGCGTAGCTGGGACAATCTCGGAGACCCAGTACTTC. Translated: CASSVAGTISETQYF.

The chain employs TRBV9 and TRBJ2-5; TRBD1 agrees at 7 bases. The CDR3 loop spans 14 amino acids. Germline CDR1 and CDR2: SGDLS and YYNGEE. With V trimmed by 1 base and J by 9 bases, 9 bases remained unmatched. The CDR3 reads CASSVWDSPLPQYF. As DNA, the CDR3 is TGTGCCAGCAGCGTATGGGACAGCCCGCTCCCCCAGTACTTC.

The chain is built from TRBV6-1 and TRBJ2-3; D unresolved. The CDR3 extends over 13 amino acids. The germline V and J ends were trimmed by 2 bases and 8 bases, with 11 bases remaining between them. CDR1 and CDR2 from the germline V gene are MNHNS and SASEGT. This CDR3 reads CASSEYKSGTQYF. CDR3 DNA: TGTGCCAGCAGTGAATATAAATCGGGTACGCAGTATTTT.

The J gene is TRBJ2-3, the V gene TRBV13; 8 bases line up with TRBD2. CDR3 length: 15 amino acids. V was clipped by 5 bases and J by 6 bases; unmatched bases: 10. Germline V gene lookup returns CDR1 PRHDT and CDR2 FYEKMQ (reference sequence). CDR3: CASSPRLAPRDTQYF. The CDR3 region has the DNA TGTGCCAGCAGCCCGCGACTAGCGCCGAGGGATACGCAGTATTTT.

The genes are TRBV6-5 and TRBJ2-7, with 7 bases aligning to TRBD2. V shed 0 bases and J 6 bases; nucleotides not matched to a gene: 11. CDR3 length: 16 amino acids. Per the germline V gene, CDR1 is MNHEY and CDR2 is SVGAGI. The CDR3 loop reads CASSYSNRRGSSEQYF. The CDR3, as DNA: TGTGCCAGCAGTTACTCGAATCGGCGGGGGAGCTCCGAGCAGTACTTC.

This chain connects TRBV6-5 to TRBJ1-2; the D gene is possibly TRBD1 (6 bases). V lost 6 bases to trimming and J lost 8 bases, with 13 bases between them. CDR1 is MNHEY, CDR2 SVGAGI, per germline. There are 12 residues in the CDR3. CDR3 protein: CASRQQGYGYTF. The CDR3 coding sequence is TGTGCCAGCAGGCAACAGGGTTACGGCTACACCTTC.

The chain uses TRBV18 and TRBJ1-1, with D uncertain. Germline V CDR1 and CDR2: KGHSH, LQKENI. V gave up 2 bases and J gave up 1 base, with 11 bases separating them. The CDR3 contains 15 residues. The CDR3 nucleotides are TGTGCCAGCTCACCAGGGCCAATACCGAACACTGAAGCTTTCTTT. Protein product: CASSPGPIPNTEAFF. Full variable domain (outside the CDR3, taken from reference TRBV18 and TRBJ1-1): NAGVMQNPRHLVRRRGQEARLRCSPMKGHSHVYWYRQLPEEGLKFMVYLQKENIIDESGMPKERFSAEFPKEGPSILRIQQVVRGDSAAYFCASSPGPIPNTEAFFGQGTRLTVV.

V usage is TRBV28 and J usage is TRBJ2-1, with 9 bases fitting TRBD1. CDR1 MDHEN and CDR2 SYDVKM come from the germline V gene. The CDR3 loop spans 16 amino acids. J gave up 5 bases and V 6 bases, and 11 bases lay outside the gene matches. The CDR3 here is CASSQHTGGFDNEQFF. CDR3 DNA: TGTGCCAGCAGCCAACACACAGGGGGCTTCGACAATGAGCAGTTCTTC.

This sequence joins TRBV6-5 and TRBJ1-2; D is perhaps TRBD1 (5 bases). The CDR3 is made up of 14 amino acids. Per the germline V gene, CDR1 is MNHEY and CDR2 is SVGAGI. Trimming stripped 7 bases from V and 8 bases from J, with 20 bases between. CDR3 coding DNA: TGTGCCAGCACTACTTCCGGGGGGGATGGAGGCTACACCTTC. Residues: CASTTSGGDGGYTF.

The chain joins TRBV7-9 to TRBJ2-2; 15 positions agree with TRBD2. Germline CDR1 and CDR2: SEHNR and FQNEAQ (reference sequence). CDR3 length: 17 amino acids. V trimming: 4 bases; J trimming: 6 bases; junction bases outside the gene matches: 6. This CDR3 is CASSSGLAGGLAGELFF. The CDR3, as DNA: TGTGCCAGCAGCTCGGGACTAGCGGGAGGTCTGGCCGGGGAGCTGTTTTTT.

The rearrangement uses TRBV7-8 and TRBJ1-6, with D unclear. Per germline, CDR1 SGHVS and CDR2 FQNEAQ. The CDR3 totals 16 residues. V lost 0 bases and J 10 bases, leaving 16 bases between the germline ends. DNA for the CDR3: TGTGCCAGCAGCTTAGCCAACGCGGGATTCGAATCACCCCTCCACTTT. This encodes CASSLANAGFESPLHF.

CDR3 bases: TGTGCCAGCAGCTTCGCCCCGGGGACCAGGGGCACTGAAGCTTTCTTT. Encoded protein: CASSFAPGTRGTEAFF. The chain couples TRBV11-2 to TRBJ1-1; tentatively, D is TRBD1 (6 bases). The CDR3 is 16 residues long. The germline CDR1 and CDR2 sequences are SGHAT and FQNNGV. The V end lost 3 bases, the J end lost 4 bases, and 18 bases lay between the germline ends.

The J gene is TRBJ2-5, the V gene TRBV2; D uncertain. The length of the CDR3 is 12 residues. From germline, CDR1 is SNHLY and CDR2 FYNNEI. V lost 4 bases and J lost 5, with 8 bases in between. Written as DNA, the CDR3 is TGTGCCAGCAGTGTATCGGTGGAGACCCAGTACTTC. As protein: CASSVSVETQYF.

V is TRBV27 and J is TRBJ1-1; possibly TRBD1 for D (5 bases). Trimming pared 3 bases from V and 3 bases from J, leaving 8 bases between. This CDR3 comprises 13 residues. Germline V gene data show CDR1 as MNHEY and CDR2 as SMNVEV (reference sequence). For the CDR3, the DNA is TGTGCCAGCAGTTTCGGGGGAGACACTGAAGCTTTCTTT. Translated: CASSFGGDTEAFF.

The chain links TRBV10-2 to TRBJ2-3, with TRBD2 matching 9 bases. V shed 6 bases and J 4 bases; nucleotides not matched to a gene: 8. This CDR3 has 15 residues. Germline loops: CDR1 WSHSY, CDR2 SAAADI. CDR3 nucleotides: TGCGCCAGCAGCCCGGAGGCGGGAGGGCCAGATACGCAGTATTTT. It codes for CASSPEAGGPDTQYF.

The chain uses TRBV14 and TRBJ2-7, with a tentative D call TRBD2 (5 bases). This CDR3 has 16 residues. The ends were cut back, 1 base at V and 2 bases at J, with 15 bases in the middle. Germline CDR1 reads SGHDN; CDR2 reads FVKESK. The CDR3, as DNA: TGTGCCAGCAGCCAAGTTCCGGCTAGCTGGGCCTACGAGCAGTACTTC. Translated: CASSQVPASWAYEQYF.

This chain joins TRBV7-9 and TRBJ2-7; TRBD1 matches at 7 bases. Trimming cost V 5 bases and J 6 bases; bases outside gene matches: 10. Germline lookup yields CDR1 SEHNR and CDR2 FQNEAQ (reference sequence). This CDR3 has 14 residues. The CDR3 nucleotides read TGTGCCAGCAGCATATCTCTGTCAGGGGGCGAGCAGTACTTC. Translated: CASSISLSGGEQYF.

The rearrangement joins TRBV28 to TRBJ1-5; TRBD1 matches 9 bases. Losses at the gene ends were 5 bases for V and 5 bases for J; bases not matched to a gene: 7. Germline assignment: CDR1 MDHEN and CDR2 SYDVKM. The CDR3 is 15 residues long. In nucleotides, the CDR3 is TGTGCCAGCAGTGAAACAGGGGGCTTTTATCAGCCCCAGCATTTT. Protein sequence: CASSETGGFYQPQHF.

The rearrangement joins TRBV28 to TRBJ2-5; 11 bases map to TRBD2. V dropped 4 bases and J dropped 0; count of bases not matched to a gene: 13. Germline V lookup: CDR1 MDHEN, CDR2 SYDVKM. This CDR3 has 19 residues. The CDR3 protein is CASSSAPFLSGRDQETQYF. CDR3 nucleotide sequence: TGTGCCAGCAGTTCCGCACCTTTTCTTAGCGGGAGGGACCAAGAGACCCAGTACTTC.

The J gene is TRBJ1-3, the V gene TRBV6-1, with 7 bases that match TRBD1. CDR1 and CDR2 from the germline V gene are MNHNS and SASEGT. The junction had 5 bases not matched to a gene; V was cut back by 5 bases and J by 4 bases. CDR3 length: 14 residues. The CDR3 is CASSPQGTGNTIYF. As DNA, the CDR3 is TGTGCCAGCAGTCCACAGGGGACCGGAAACACCATATATTTT.

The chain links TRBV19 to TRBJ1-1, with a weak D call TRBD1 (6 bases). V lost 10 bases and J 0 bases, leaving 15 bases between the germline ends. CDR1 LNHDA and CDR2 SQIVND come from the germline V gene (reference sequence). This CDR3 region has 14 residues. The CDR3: CATTLGHMNTEAFF. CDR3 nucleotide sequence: TGTGCCACCACGTTGGGACACATGAACACTGAAGCTTTCTTT. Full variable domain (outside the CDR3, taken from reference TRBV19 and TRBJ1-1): DGGITQSPKYLFRKEGQNVTLSCEQNLNHDAMYWYRQDPGQGLRLIYYSQIVNDFQKGDIAEGYSVSREKKESFPLTVTSAQKNPTAFYLCATTLGHMNTEAFFGQGTRLTVV.